This T cell receptor beta chain appears in the sequencing data of a study of blood T cell repertoires in COVID-19. Across the study: The United States, Italy and Spain were the sources of the acute and convalescent COVID-19 samples. PBMCs, B-cell-depleted T cells, or T cells were the source of the cDNA or gDNA that made up the material.

CDR1 is SNHLY and CDR2 is FYNNEI in the germline V gene. After removal of 4 bases from V and 7 bases from J, the junction contained 9 bases not matched to a gene. This CDR3 comprises 14 residues. Measured with immunoSEQ multiplex PCR; TCRdb has only the in-frame clones, and not every one. This sample has 200,000 to 300,000 clones, with approximately 81% found just once. This clonotype was obtained from a man aged 55 to 70 with acute or convalescent COVID-19. The sequenced material came from peripheral blood. This sequence joins TRBV2 and TRBJ1-2, with TRBD1 identical over 7 bases. DNA of the CDR3: TGTGCCAGCAGTGTCTTAGGACAGGACGCTGGCTACACCTTC. Encoded protein: CASSVLGQDAGYTF.